What follows are 20 T cell receptor beta chains derived from one specimen sequenced in a study of cytomegalovirus exposure and HLA in healthy donors. Produced via immunoSEQ multiplex PCR; TCRdb's table is partial and in-frame only. The repertoire holds tens of thousands of clones, approximately 95% seen once, with under 7% in the top ten. The material sequenced was PBMCs. These receptors all come from a woman aged 18-30 years in good health and CMV-seronegative.

In nucleotides, the CDR3 is TGTGCCAGCAGCTCTCTAGGAAGGCAGGAGCAGTTCTTC. It encodes CASSSLGRQEQFF. The chain has TRBV11-2 and TRBJ2-1, with D unresolved. This CDR3 comprises 13 residues. Germline V gives CDR1 SGHAT, CDR2 FQNNGV. V gave up 4 bases and J gave up 10 bases, with 14 bases separating them.

This chain joins TRBV2 and TRBJ2-7; 8 bases are a match to TRBD2. J was trimmed by 6 bases and V by 3 bases; bases with no gene match: 13. The CDR3 length is 16 residues. CDR1 and CDR2 (germline): SNHLY, FYNNEI. Here the CDR3 DNA reads TGTGCCAGCAGTGACGCTAGCGGGCCCCCGGGTCCCGAGCAGTACGTC. It is translated as CASSDASGPPGPEQYV.

The J gene is TRBJ1-2, the V gene TRBV28, with 7 nucleotides matching TRBD1. The germline V gene has CDR1 MDHEN and CDR2 SYDVKM. The CDR3 is 13 residues long. The V and J ends lost 6 bases and 5 bases, in that order; junction bases with no gene match: 6. As DNA, the CDR3 is TGTGCCAGCAGGTCCGGGACAGCATATGGCTACACCTTC. It codes for CASRSGTAYGYTF.

V and J are TRBV5-1 and TRBJ2-3; no clear D gene. V gave up 0 bases and J gave up 3 bases, with 8 bases separating them. The CDR3 runs to 14 residues. Germline-derived CDR1 and CDR2 are SGHRS and YFSETQ. CDR3 sequence reads: CASSLELYTDTQYF. As DNA, the CDR3 is TGCGCCAGCAGCTTGGAACTATATACAGATACGCAGTATTTT.

The table lists this clone with a count of one. V gene TRBV29-1 combines with J gene TRBJ1-1; the D is unclear. Germline V lookup: CDR1 SQVTM, CDR2 ANQGSEA. The CDR3 loop spans 12 amino acids. V was pared by 4 bases and J by 4 bases, with 10 bases between. This chain's CDR3 is CSVGPGSTEAFF. CDR3 bases: TGCAGCGTTGGTCCCGGGAGCACTGAAGCTTTCTTT.

The chain links TRBV11-2 to TRBJ2-2, with D perhaps matching TRBD2 (5 bases). V lost 1 base and J lost 14, with 11 bases in between. The CDR3 contains 12 residues. Germline V CDR1 and CDR2: SGHAT, FQNNGV. The CDR3 DNA reads TGTGCCAGCAGCTTAGTTTCTGAGGGCCTGTTTTTT. This encodes CASSLVSEGLFF. Based on the CDR3 plus reference TRBV11-2 and TRBJ2-2, the full variable domain is EAGVAQSPRYKIIEKRQSVAFWCNPISGHATLYWYQQILGQGPKLLIQFQNNGVVDDSQLPKDRFSAERLKGVDSTLKIQPAKLEDSAVYLCASSLVSEGLFFGEGSRLTVL.

V gene TRBV5-6 combines with J gene TRBJ2-7; TRBD2 matches 9 bases. The CDR3 is 14 amino acids. Germline values: CDR1 SGHDT, CDR2 YYEEEE. Losses at the gene ends were 1 base for V and 5 bases for J; bases not matched to a gene: 4. The CDR3 sequence: CASSLRLAAHEQYV. CDR3 coding DNA: TGTGCCAGCAGCTTGAGACTAGCGGCCCACGAGCAGTACGTC.

The rearrangement joins TRBV4-3 to TRBJ2-7, with TRBD2 identical over 9 bases. CDR1 is LGHNA, CDR2 YSLEER, per germline. J lost 5 bases, V lost 3 bases, and 11 bases had no gene match. This CDR3 contains 16 residues. CDR3 coding DNA: TGCGCCAGCAGCCACCAGGGGCGGGGGGGTCCTAACGAGCAGTACGTC. Encoded protein: CASSHQGRGGPNEQYV.

The chain combines TRBV5-1 with TRBJ2-1; 15 nucleotides match TRBD2. The CDR3 contains 16 residues. The V and J ends lost 4 bases and 8 bases, in that order; junction bases with no gene match: 7. Germline values: CDR1 SGHRS, CDR2 YFSETQ. The CDR3 loop reads CASSRRTSGRAHEQFF. Here the CDR3 DNA reads TGCGCCAGCAGCCGTAGGACTAGCGGGAGGGCCCATGAGCAGTTCTTC.

The table lists this clone with a count of one. This chain joins TRBV28 and TRBJ2-1; 9 bases fit TRBD2. The ends lost 2 bases at V and 7 bases at J; junction bases unmatched: 6. This CDR3 is built from 15 residues. CDR1 is MDHEN, CDR2 SYDVKM, per germline. The CDR3 is CASSLLSGSRNEQFF. In DNA form, the CDR3 reads TGTGCCAGCAGTTTACTTAGCGGGAGCCGTAATGAGCAGTTCTTC.

The genes are TRBV11-2 and TRBJ1-1; TRBD1 matches 8 bases. Germline V gene data show CDR1 as SGHAT and CDR2 as FQNNGV. This CDR3 is built from 14 residues. Losses at the gene ends were 5 bases for V and 8 bases for J; bases not matched to a gene: 10. CDR3 in amino acids: CASSARTGIVEAFF. The CDR3 coding sequence is TGTGCCAGCAGCGCCAGGACAGGGATAGTGGAAGCTTTCTTT.

CDR3 sequence reads: CASSITWETQYF. The CDR3 DNA follows: TGTGCCAGTAGTATAACATGGGAGACCCAGTACTTC. J is TRBJ2-5 and V is TRBV19; D gene uncertain. CDR3 length: 12 amino acids. Per germline, CDR1 LNHDA and CDR2 SQIVND (reference sequence). Deletions cut 2 bases from V and 5 bases from J, with 6 bases between. Supplemented by reference TRBV19 and TRBJ2-5, the full variable domain reads DGGITQSPKYLFRKEGQNVTLSCEQNLNHDAMYWYRQDPGQGLRLIYYSQIVNDFQKGDIAEGYSVSREKKESFPLTVTSAQKNPTAFYLCASSITWETQYFGPGTRLLVL.

Of note for this clone: At one of its ends the junction is not consistent with the germline gene, which may arise from a read error. This sequence joins TRBV6-9 and TRBJ1-5; TRBD1 matches at 7 bases. Germline CDR1 reads MNHGY; CDR2 reads SVAAGI. The CDR3 sequence is 15 residues long. The CDR3 DNA is TGTGCCAGCAGCTTGAACAGGGGCGAGGGTCAGCTCCAGCATTTT. The encoded protein is CASSLNRGEGQLQHF.

The chain couples TRBV5-5 to TRBJ1-2; 11 nucleotides match TRBD1. This CDR3 is 16 amino acids long. V lost 4 bases to trimming and J lost 1 base; unmatched junction nucleotides: 6. Germline-derived CDR1 and CDR2 are SGHKS and YYEKEE (reference sequence). The CDR3 region is CASSGQGALGNYGYTF. The CDR3 DNA is TGTGCCAGCAGCGGACAGGGGGCGCTGGGTAACTATGGCTACACCTTC.

The chain recombines TRBV18 with TRBJ2-4, with 8 bases fitting TRBD2. The germline V gene encodes CDR1 KGHSH and CDR2 LQKENI. V lost 3 bases to trimming and J lost 15 bases; unmatched junction nucleotides: 16. The CDR3 is made up of 15 amino acids. The CDR3 loop is CASSPTVAGGRPPYF. The CDR3 coding sequence is TGTGCCAGCTCACCCACCGTGGCGGGAGGACGTCCCCCGTACTTC. Filled out from reference TRBV18 and TRBJ2-4, the complete variable domain reads NAGVMQNPRHLVRRRGQEARLRCSPMKGHSHVYWYRQLPEEGLKFMVYLQKENIIDESGMPKERFSAEFPKEGPSILRIQQVVRGDSAAYFCASSPTVAGGRPPYFGAGTRLSVL.

The chain couples TRBV11-3 to TRBJ2-1, with 9 bases matching TRBD2. The CDR3 runs to 16 residues. The ends lost 4 bases at V and 7 bases at J; junction bases unmatched: 11. Germline values: CDR1 SGHNT, CDR2 YENEEA. The CDR3 is CASSSQAGGGRNEQFF. The CDR3, as DNA: TGTGCCAGCAGCTCGCAAGCGGGAGGCGGAAGGAATGAGCAGTTCTTC.

The V gene is TRBV10-3, the J gene TRBJ2-2, with 10 nucleotides matching TRBD1. This CDR3 is 15 amino acids long. V dropped 10 bases and J dropped 7; count of bases not matched to a gene: 12. CDR1 is ENHRY, CDR2 SYGVKD, per germline. In DNA, the CDR3 is TGTGCCACGCGAGGGACAGGGGACTTTAGCGGGGAGCTGTTTTTT. It specifies CATRGTGDFSGELFF.

The rearrangement links TRBV19 to TRBJ1-5, with D possibly matching TRBD1 (5 bases). The CDR3 has 16 amino acids. Germline assignment: CDR1 LNHDA and CDR2 SQIVND (reference sequence). Trimming removed 2 bases from V and 2 bases from J, with 13 bases in between. The CDR3 sequence: CASSIWGGTGNQPQHF. The CDR3 nucleotides read TGTGCCAGTAGTATATGGGGGGGTACGGGCAATCAGCCCCAGCATTTT.

The gene calls are TRBV6-6 and TRBJ1-4; tentatively, D is TRBD1 (5 bases). The CDR3 is 15 residues long. V lost 5 bases, J lost 2 bases, and 12 bases lay in between. Germline V gives CDR1 MNHNY, CDR2 SVGAGI (reference sequence). For the CDR3, the DNA is TGTGCCAGCAGTGATAGACAGTCGACTAATGAAAAACTGTTTTTT. It translates to CASSDRQSTNEKLFF.

The rearrangement uses TRBV7-9 and TRBJ2-2; 13 nucleotides line up with TRBD2. Germline CDR1 reads SEHNR; CDR2 reads FQNEAQ (reference sequence). The CDR3 is made up of 15 amino acids. V lost 6 bases and J lost 6; bases outside the gene matches: 4. For the CDR3, the DNA is TGTGCCAGCAGACGGGGACTAGCGGGACCCGGGGAGCTGTTTTTT. It translates to CASRRGLAGPGELFF.